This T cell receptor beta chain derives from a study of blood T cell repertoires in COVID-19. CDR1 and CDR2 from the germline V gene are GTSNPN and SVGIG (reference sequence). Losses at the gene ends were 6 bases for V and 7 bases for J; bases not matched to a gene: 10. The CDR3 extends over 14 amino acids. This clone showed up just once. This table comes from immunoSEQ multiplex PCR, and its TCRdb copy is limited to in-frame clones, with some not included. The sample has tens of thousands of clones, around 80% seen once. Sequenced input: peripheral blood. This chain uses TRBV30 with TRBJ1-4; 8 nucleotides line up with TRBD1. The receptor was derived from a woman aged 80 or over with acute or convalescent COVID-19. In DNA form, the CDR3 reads TGTGCCTGTAAAACCGGGACAGGAAGTGAAAAACTGTTTTTT. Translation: CACKTGTGSEKLFF.